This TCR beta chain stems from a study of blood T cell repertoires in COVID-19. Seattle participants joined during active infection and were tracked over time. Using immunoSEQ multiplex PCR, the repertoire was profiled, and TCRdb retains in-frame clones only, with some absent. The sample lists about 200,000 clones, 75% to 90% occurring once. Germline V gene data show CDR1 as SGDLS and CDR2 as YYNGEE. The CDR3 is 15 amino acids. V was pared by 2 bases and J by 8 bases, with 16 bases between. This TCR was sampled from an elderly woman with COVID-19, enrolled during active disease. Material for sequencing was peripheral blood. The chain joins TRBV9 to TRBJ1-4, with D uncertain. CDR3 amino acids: CASSVEVGLKEKLFF. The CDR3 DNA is TGTGCCAGCAGCGTTGAGGTCGGTCTGAAGGAAAAACTGTTTTTT. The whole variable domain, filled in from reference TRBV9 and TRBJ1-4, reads DSGVTQTPKHLITATGQRVTLRCSPRSGDLSVYWYQQSLDQGLQFLIQYYNGEERAKGNILERFSAQQFPDLHSELNLSSLELGDSALYFCASSVEVGLKEKLFFGSGTQLSVL.